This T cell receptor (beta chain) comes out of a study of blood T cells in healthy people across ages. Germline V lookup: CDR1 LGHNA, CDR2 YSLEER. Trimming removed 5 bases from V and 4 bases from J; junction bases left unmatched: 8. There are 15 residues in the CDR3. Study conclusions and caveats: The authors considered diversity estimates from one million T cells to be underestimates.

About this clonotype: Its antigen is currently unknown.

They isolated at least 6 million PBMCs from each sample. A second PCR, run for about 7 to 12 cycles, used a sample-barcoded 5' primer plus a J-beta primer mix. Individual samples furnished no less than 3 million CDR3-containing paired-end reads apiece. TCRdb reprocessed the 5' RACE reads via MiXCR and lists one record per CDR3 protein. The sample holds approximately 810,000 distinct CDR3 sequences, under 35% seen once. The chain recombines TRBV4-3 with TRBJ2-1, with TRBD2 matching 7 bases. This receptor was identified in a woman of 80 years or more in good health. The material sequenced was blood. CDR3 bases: TGCGCCAGCAGCTTAGTGGGGACTACTTACAATGAGCAGTTCTTC. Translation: CASSLVGTTYNEQFF.